This entry features one T cell receptor beta chain sequence. What it binds is not known. Assay used: immunoSEQ multiplex PCR; TCRdb lists only in-frame clones, some missing. Of 23,000 or so clones in the sample, around 94% are singletons; the top ten hold around 0.82%. The CDR3 runs 12 residues. The germline V and J ends were trimmed by 2 bases and 7 bases, with 11 bases remaining between them. Germline CDR1 reads GTSNPN; CDR2 reads SVGIG (reference sequence). This entry belongs to a study of graft-versus-host responses after intestinal transplantation. Whole-study context: Transplant types were multivisceral, liver-intestinal, or isolated intestinal. Study results and caveats: HvG clone declines early post-transplant were associated with peak circulating GvH levels.

Material: PBMCs, obtained roughly 29 days after intestinal transplant. The chain is built from TRBV30 and TRBJ1-1; D ambiguous. This sequence originates from a human patient who received an intestinal transplant, so some T cells may come from the graft donor. The CDR3 DNA reads TGTGCCTGGAGTATTGGGTCGAGTGAAGCTTTCTTT. Residues: CAWSIGSSEAFF.